This entry lists 20 T cell receptor beta chains sequenced from one sample in a study of blood T cell repertoires in COVID-19. Assay: immunoSEQ multiplex PCR; the TCRdb copy retains only in-frame clones and omits some. Seen here are 150,000 to 200,000 clones, around four fifths observed once, and the top ten hold roughly 14%. The source material was peripheral blood. The source is a woman in her sixties or seventies with COVID-19, enrolled during active disease.

To note about this clone: Other DNA sequences from this sample encode an identical CDR3 as well. V gene TRBV6-5 combines with J gene TRBJ2-5; D is perhaps TRBD2 (6 bases). The CDR3 runs 13 residues. The germline CDR1 and CDR2 sequences are MNHEY and SVGAGI. The germline V and J ends were trimmed by 5 bases and 1 base, with 8 bases remaining between them. The CDR3 here is CASSRDFQETQYF. The CDR3 DNA follows: TGTGCCAGCAGTAGGGACTTCCAAGAGACCCAGTACTTC.

This chain joins TRBV10-3 and TRBJ1-1; D not resolved. This CDR3 spans 15 amino acids. V was clipped by 2 bases and J by 3 bases, with 13 bases between them. Germline CDR1 ENHRY, CDR2 SYGVKD. Here the CDR3 DNA reads TGTGCCATCAGTGAGCGGGGTGCTAAAGACACTGAAGCTTTCTTT. Protein product: CAISERGAKDTEAFF.

This clone showed up just once. The chain couples TRBV3-1 (or the pseudogene TRBV3-2) to TRBJ2-3; no clear D. The CDR3 runs 14 residues. The V end was cut by 1 base, the J end by 3 bases, with 8 bases between. Germline loops: CDR1 LGHDT, CDR2 YNNKEL (reference sequence). DNA of the CDR3: TGTGCCAGCAGCCAAGGGGCCAGAACAGATACGCAGTATTTT. Its translation: CASSQGARTDTQYF.

The rearrangement joins TRBV25-1 to TRBJ2-1, with 13 bases aligning to TRBD2. Trimming at V came to 4 bases and at J to 3 bases, leaving 0 bases not matched to a gene. Germline V CDR1 and CDR2: MGHDK, SYGVNS. This CDR3 has 15 residues. CDR3 in DNA: TGTGCCAGCAGTGGGACTAGCGGGAGCTACAATGAGCAGTTCTTC. This translates into CASSGTSGSYNEQFF. The variable domain in full, with the rest retrieved from reference TRBV25-1 and TRBJ2-1, is EADIYQTPRYLVIGTGKKITLECSQTMGHDKMYWYQQDPGMELHLIHYSYGVNSTEKGDLSSESTVSRIRTEHFPLTLESARPSHTSQYLCASSGTSGSYNEQFFGPGTRLTVL.

The chain carries TRBV27 and TRBJ1-5; D is ambiguous. CDR3 size: 13 residues. V was trimmed by 4 bases and J by 1 base, leaving 5 bases between them. CDR1 and CDR2 (germline): MNHEY, SMNVEV (reference sequence). In nucleotides, the CDR3 is TGTGCCAGCAGTTACGGGAGCAATCAGCCCCAGCATTTT. Translating it yields CASSYGSNQPQHF.

As to this clone: A read error may account for a junction end that differs from germline. This rearrangement joins TRBV7-9 to TRBJ2-2, with 7 bases matching TRBD1. Per germline, CDR1 SEHNR and CDR2 FQNEAQ (reference sequence). This CDR3 is 14 amino acids long. Here the CDR3 reads CASSRQGNSGELFF. For the CDR3, the DNA is TGTGCCAGCAGCAGACAGGGAAACAGCGGGGAGCTGTTTTTT.

CDR3 sequence: CASSQEGGAYNEQFF. CDR3 nucleotides: TGTGCCAGTAGCCAGGAGGGTGGTGCCTACAATGAGCAGTTCTTC. The chain carries TRBV19 and TRBJ2-1, with a tentative D call TRBD2 (6 bases). This CDR3 comprises 15 residues. Germline V gene data show CDR1 as LNHDA and CDR2 as SQIVND (reference sequence). V was cut by 6 bases and J by 2 bases, with 14 bases left in between. Together with reference TRBV19 and TRBJ2-1, the CDR3 gives the full variable domain: DGGITQSPKYLFRKEGQNVTLSCEQNLNHDAMYWYRQDPGQGLRLIYYSQIVNDFQKGDIAEGYSVSREKKESFPLTVTSAQKNPTAFYLCASSQEGGAYNEQFFGPGTRLTVL.

The rearrangement joins TRBV2 to TRBJ2-7, with 11 bases fitting TRBD2. The CDR3 consists of 17 residues. After removal of 6 bases from V and 0 bases from J, the junction contained 10 bases not matched to a gene. CDR1 and CDR2 from the germline V gene are SNHLY and FYNNEI. CDR3: CASSGTSGPLSSYEQYF. In nucleotides, the CDR3 is TGTGCCAGCAGCGGGACTAGCGGTCCTCTCAGCTCCTACGAGCAGTACTTC.

This chain connects TRBV6-6 to TRBJ1-1; 12 bases are shared with TRBD1. This CDR3 contains 17 residues. CDR1 and CDR2 from the germline V gene are MNHNY and SVGAGI (reference sequence). Trimming cost V 5 bases and J 1 base; bases outside gene matches: 8. The CDR3 DNA reads TGTGCCAGCAGTCCAACCGGGACAGGGGGCGCGAACACTGAAGCTTTCTTT. Translating it yields CASSPTGTGGANTEAFF.

The rearrangement links TRBV7-8 to TRBJ2-7, with 7 bases matching TRBD1. Germline V gene sequence: CDR1 SGHVS, CDR2 FQNEAQ. This CDR3 spans 16 amino acids. Trimming at V came to 2 bases and at J to 6 bases, leaving 13 bases not matched to a gene. CDR3 sequence reads: CASSLHPGTDPGEQYV. The CDR3 DNA sequence: TGTGCCAGCAGCTTACACCCCGGGACAGACCCGGGCGAGCAGTACGTC.

There are many counts of this clone. The rearrangement joins TRBV7-7 to TRBJ2-2; D unresolved. V was trimmed by 5 bases and J by 8 bases, leaving 9 bases between them. The CDR3 runs 12 residues. CDR1 SSHAT and CDR2 FNYEAQ come from the germline V gene (reference sequence). The chain's CDR3 is CASSAYGGELFF. Written as DNA, the CDR3 is TGTGCCAGCAGCGCGTACGGTGGGGAGCTGTTTTTT.

The J gene is TRBJ2-5, the V gene TRBV6-2 or TRBV6-3; perhaps TRBD2 as D (6 bases). This CDR3 has 17 amino acids. V lost 0 bases, J lost 5 bases, and 19 bases lay in between. CDR1 MNHEY and CDR2 SVGEGT come from the germline V gene. The DNA for the CDR3 is TGTGCCAGCAGTTACTCGATGATAGGACTACGACTGGAGACCCAGTACTTC. It encodes CASSYSMIGLRLETQYF.

The chain links TRBV28 to TRBJ1-1; D may be TRBD1 (6 bases). The CDR3 sequence is 12 residues long. Trimming cost V 2 bases and J 7 bases, with 8 bases left between them. Germline V lookup: CDR1 MDHEN, CDR2 SYDVKM. CDR3 sequence reads: CASSLDRYEAFF. In DNA, the CDR3 is TGTGCCAGCAGTTTAGACAGGTATGAAGCTTTCTTT.

This chain uses TRBV6-5 with TRBJ2-3, with TRBD1 identical over 7 bases. The germline gives CDR1 MNHEY, CDR2 SVGAGI. V trimming: 6 bases; J trimming: 8 bases; junction bases outside the gene matches: 11. The CDR3 runs to 14 residues. The CDR3 nucleotides are TGTGCCAGCAGCCTGACAGGGTTGACGGGTACGCAGTATTTT. It is translated as CASSLTGLTGTQYF.

The V and J genes are TRBV5-1 and TRBJ2-1; perhaps TRBD1 as D (5 bases). This CDR3 spans 13 amino acids. V lost 0 bases and J lost 8, with 9 bases in between. The germline V gene encodes CDR1 SGHRS and CDR2 YFSETQ. The CDR3: CASSLGWGYEQFF. The CDR3 DNA reads TGCGCCAGCAGCTTGGGGTGGGGCTATGAGCAGTTCTTC.

J is TRBJ2-1 and V is TRBV5-1; D might be TRBD2 (7 bases). Germline CDR1 SGHRS, CDR2 YFSETQ. V dropped 3 bases and J dropped 7 bases, with 14 bases sitting between them. The CDR3 extends over 14 amino acids. This CDR3 is CASSSVGGANEQFF. Here the CDR3 DNA reads TGCGCCAGCAGCTCGGTTGGGGGGGCTAATGAGCAGTTCTTC.

The table lists this clone with a count of one. The V and J genes are TRBV6-2 or TRBV6-3 and TRBJ2-3; TRBD2 agrees at 9 bases. The ends lost 6 bases at V and 0 bases at J; junction bases unmatched: 13. The CDR3 has 18 residues. Germline V lookup: CDR1 MNHEY, CDR2 SVGEGT. The CDR3 region is CASSHGTSLSPSTDTQYF. The CDR3 coding sequence is TGTGCCAGCAGCCACGGGACTAGCCTATCTCCTAGCACAGATACGCAGTATTTT.

This clone was seen more than once but under ten times. The same CDR3 is also encoded by other DNA sequences in this sample. The rearrangement uses TRBV7-9 and TRBJ2-3; TRBD2 aligns across 7 bases. The CDR3 consists of 14 residues. CDR1 SEHNR and CDR2 FQNEAQ come from the germline V gene (reference sequence). J gave up 2 bases and V 5 bases, and 4 bases lay outside the gene matches. The CDR3 reads CASSPSGNTDTQYF. CDR3 nucleotides: TGTGCCAGCAGCCCTAGCGGAAACACAGATACGCAGTATTTT.

The chain employs TRBV19 and TRBJ1-2, with no clear D. The V end lost 1 base, the J end lost 4 bases, and 10 bases lay between the germline ends. Germline CDR1 is LNHDA and CDR2 is SQIVND (reference sequence). The CDR3 length is 14 residues. The CDR3, as DNA: TGTGCCAGTAGTATAGGGGAGGGTCCCTATGGCTACACCTTC. Translating gives CASSIGEGPYGYTF.

This clone has more than one count but fewer than ten. V gene TRBV7-3 combines with J gene TRBJ1-6, with D uncertain. Germline V gene lookup returns CDR1 SGHTA and CDR2 FQGTGA. V was pared by 4 bases and J by 7 bases, with 11 bases between. There are 14 residues in the CDR3. The CDR3 DNA sequence: TGTGCCAGCAGCTCCGGAGGCGGGAATTCACCCCTCCACTTT. Translated, it gives CASSSGGGNSPLHF.